Presented here are 25 T cell receptor beta chains from one specimen sequenced in a study of identical twins. One entry per CDR3 protein, called by TCRdb with MiXCR from the 5' RACE reads. This table holds roughly 220,000 distinct CDR3 sequences, 6.5% found once. These records were also assigned to another study, of T cells expressing NK-cell markers.

Sequencing used CD8+ T cells sorted from blood. The receptors were gathered from a woman aged 18-29 years in good health.

The genes are TRBV4-1 and TRBJ2-7, with no clear D. CDR1 MGHRA and CDR2 YSYEKL come from the germline V gene. The CDR3 is made up of 16 amino acids. Trimming took 1 base from V and 2 from J, leaving 15 bases between them. The CDR3 nucleotides read TGCGCCAGCAGCCAAGTCCGGCAGAGCACTACCTACGAGCAGTACTTC. Translated: CASSQVRQSTTYEQYF.

This clonotype was seen a few times. The chain is built from TRBV4-1 and TRBJ2-1; no firm D call. Trimming removed 0 bases from V and 8 bases from J, with 14 bases in between. Germline CDR1 MGHRA, CDR2 YSYEKL. The CDR3 sequence is 15 residues long. CDR3 DNA: TGCGCCAGCAGCCAAGATCCGGGTCCTCCTGATGAGCAGTTCTTC. This sequence encodes CASSQDPGPPDEQFF.

This clonotype was found a few times. The chain combines TRBV11-2 with TRBJ1-1, with D possibly TRBD1 on 6 matching bases. The CDR3 runs to 14 residues. Between the trimmed V and J ends, which lost 1 base and 2 bases, there was a span of 8 bases. Germline CDR1 reads SGHAT; CDR2 reads FQNNGV. This CDR3 reads CASSLVGHNTEAFF. Here the CDR3 DNA reads TGTGCCAGCAGCTTAGTGGGACATAACACTGAAGCTTTCTTT.

The V and J genes are TRBV6-2 or TRBV6-3 and TRBJ2-1, with 11 bases matching TRBD2. CDR1 and CDR2 (germline): MNHEY, SVGEGT. The CDR3 consists of 18 residues. V shed 8 bases, J shed 2 bases, and the junction held 14 bases outside the gene matches. This chain's CDR3 is CASAQGLAGGIPYNEQFF. The CDR3 DNA reads as TGTGCCAGCGCGCAGGGGCTAGCGGGGGGAATCCCCTACAATGAGCAGTTCTTC.

This clonotype turned up a few times. This chain uses TRBV11-2 with TRBJ2-7; no reliable D call. Germline values: CDR1 SGHAT, CDR2 FQNNGV. With 10 bases removed from V and 3 bases from J, the gap between germline ends came to 13 bases. The CDR3 totals 12 residues. The CDR3 nucleotides are TGTGCCATGTCGGACGGTGACTACGAGCAGTACTTC. This translates into CAMSDGDYEQYF.

The rearrangement links TRBV29-1 to TRBJ2-1; D uncertain. Trimming stripped 3 bases from V and 7 bases from J, with 25 bases between. Germline V gives CDR1 SQVTM, CDR2 ANQGSEA. The CDR3 consists of 17 residues. The CDR3 DNA is TGCAGCGTTGAGCCGAGGAAGGGTGGCCTCCGACCAAATGAGCAGTTCTTC. The encoded protein is CSVEPRKGGLRPNEQFF.

Many counts were recorded for this clonotype. The chain employs TRBV10-3 and TRBJ2-1, with 13 positions matching TRBD2. CDR1 is ENHRY, CDR2 SYGVKD, per germline. The CDR3 spans 16 residues. The junction had 6 bases not matched to a gene; V was cut back by 2 bases and J by 8 bases. CDR3 amino acids: CAISETSGRALDEQFF. CDR3 sequence (DNA): TGTGCCATCAGTGAGACTAGCGGGAGGGCCCTCGATGAGCAGTTCTTC.

At least ten counts were recorded for this clonotype. The V and J genes are TRBV7-8 and TRBJ1-5; 9 nucleotides match TRBD1. Trimming cost V 5 bases and J 2 bases; bases outside gene matches: 7. Germline loops: CDR1 SGHVS, CDR2 FQNEAQ. CDR3 length: 16 residues. In DNA, the CDR3 is TGTGCCAGCAGCATTGAGGGACAGGGAGGCAATCAGCCCCAGCATTTT. This codes for CASSIEGQGGNQPQHF.

The chain has TRBV7-9 and TRBJ1-1, with 12 bases matching TRBD1. This CDR3 region has 14 residues. Trimming at V came to 2 bases and at J to 8 bases, leaving 3 bases not matched to a gene. In germline, CDR1 is SEHNR, CDR2 FQNEAQ (reference sequence). The CDR3 reads CASSLRDRGPEAFF. CDR3 nucleotide sequence: TGTGCCAGCAGCTTACGGGACAGGGGGCCCGAAGCTTTCTTT.

V usage is TRBV7-9 and J usage is TRBJ2-1; 7 bases fit TRBD1. The CDR3 is made up of 15 amino acids. The trim removed 5 bases at V and 3 bases at J, leaving 7 bases unmatched. Germline V gene data show CDR1 as SEHNR and CDR2 as FQNEAQ (reference sequence). The DNA of the CDR3 is TGTGCCAGCAGCCCCGAGGGGGCCCTCTACAATGAGCAGTTCTTC. This encodes CASSPEGALYNEQFF.

This clonotype was detected ten times or more. This chain joins TRBV24-1 and TRBJ2-1; 9 nucleotides match TRBD1. Germline V gives CDR1 KGHDR, CDR2 SFDVKD. Trimming at V came to 2 bases and at J to 6 bases, leaving 7 bases not matched to a gene. The CDR3 spans 16 residues. Here the CDR3 DNA reads TGTGCCACCAGTGATTCCGGGACAGGGTTCGGCAATGAGCAGTTCTTC. This encodes CATSDSGTGFGNEQFF.

In its sample, this clonotype was seen many times. The rearrangement joins TRBV29-1 to TRBJ1-1; 7 nucleotides align to TRBD1. Looked up from germline, CDR1 is SQVTM and CDR2 is ANQGSEA. With V trimmed by 1 base and J by 11 bases, 4 bases remained unmatched. CDR3 length: 11 amino acids. CDR3 residues: CSVEAGGPAFF. Here the CDR3 DNA reads TGCAGCGTTGAAGCAGGGGGACCGGCTTTCTTT.

This rearrangement joins TRBV28 to TRBJ2-7; D could derive from TRBD1 or TRBD2 (6 bases each). V was cut by 5 bases and J by 5 bases, with 19 bases left in between. Germline V gene data show CDR1 as MDHEN and CDR2 as SYDVKM. CDR3 length: 15 amino acids. The CDR3: CASSLLTDRRDEQYF. The CDR3 nucleotides read TGTGCCAGCAGTCTTCTCACCGACAGGAGGGACGAGCAGTACTTC.

The chain uses TRBV4-3 and TRBJ2-1; D call uncertain. V lost 1 base to trimming and J lost 4 bases, with 11 bases between them. This CDR3 has 15 residues. The germline gives CDR1 LGHNA, CDR2 YSLEER. As DNA, the CDR3 is TGCGCCAGCAGCCAAGGCTCGGCCTTGTACAATGAGCAGTTCTTC. Translating gives CASSQGSALYNEQFF.

The chain has TRBV4-1 and TRBJ2-7; no definite D call. Per germline, CDR1 MGHRA and CDR2 YSYEKL. The CDR3 has 14 residues. Deletions cut 0 bases from V and 5 bases from J, with 11 bases between. The DNA for the CDR3 is TGCGCCAGCAGCCAAGATCCAGCTCAGAACGAGCAGTACTTC. Amino acid sequence: CASSQDPAQNEQYF.

This clonotype was recorded a few times. This chain joins TRBV6-5 and TRBJ2-1, with TRBD2 identical over 9 bases. The J segment lost 2 bases and the V segment lost 2 bases, leaving 1 base of the junction unmatched. The germline gives CDR1 MNHEY, CDR2 SVGAGI. The CDR3 has 15 residues. CDR3 sequence reads: CASSYSGGTYNEQFF. CDR3 DNA sequence: TGTGCCAGCAGTTACAGCGGGGGGACCTACAATGAGCAGTTCTTC.

This clonotype turned up a few times. The CDR3 loop is CASSSWWGMDQPQHF. In DNA form, the CDR3 reads TGTGCCAGCAGTTCCTGGTGGGGTATGGACCAGCCCCAGCATTTT. The rearrangement links TRBV5-5 to TRBJ1-5; D gene uncertain. Trimming cost V 5 bases and J 7 bases, with 19 bases left between them. Germline lookup yields CDR1 SGHKS and CDR2 YYEKEE (reference sequence). The CDR3 is made up of 15 amino acids.

This clonotype came up many times. The rearrangement joins TRBV6-1 to TRBJ2-1, with unresolved D. Germline V gene data show CDR1 as MNHNS and CDR2 as SASEGT. CDR3 length: 12 residues. V was pared by 8 bases and J by 5 bases, with 10 bases between. The CDR3: CASLGLDNEQFF. DNA of the CDR3: TGTGCCAGCCTAGGGCTGGACAATGAGCAGTTCTTC.

This clonotype has more than one count but fewer than ten. This rearrangement joins TRBV27 to TRBJ2-1, with 11 bases aligning to TRBD2. CDR3 length equals 15 residues. The ends lost 6 bases at V and 4 bases at J; junction bases unmatched: 5. CDR1 is MNHEY and CDR2 is SMNVEV in the germline V gene (reference sequence). CDR3 sequence reads: CASRLGTSGYNEQFF. CDR3 DNA: TGTGCCAGCAGGCTAGGGACTAGCGGATACAATGAGCAGTTCTTC.

This clonotype was seen a handful of times. The chain is built from TRBV9 and TRBJ2-1; 10 bases fit TRBD2. After removal of 0 bases from V and 8 bases from J, the junction contained 5 bases not matched to a gene. Germline CDR1 and CDR2: SGDLS and YYNGEE. The CDR3 runs 15 residues. CDR3 nucleotide sequence: TGTGCCAGCAGCGTAGTAAGCGGGAGGGGGTATGAGCAGTTCTTC. The encoded protein is CASSVVSGRGYEQFF. Combining the CDR3 with reference TRBV9 and TRBJ2-1 gives the whole variable domain DSGVTQTPKHLITATGQRVTLRCSPRSGDLSVYWYQQSLDQGLQFLIQYYNGEERAKGNILERFSAQQFPDLHSELNLSSLELGDSALYFCASSVVSGRGYEQFFGPGTRLTVL.

Many counts were recorded for this clonotype. The CDR3 loop is CASSLGFTVDSYNEQFF. Written as DNA, the CDR3 is TGTGCCAGCAGTTTAGGTTTTACCGTAGACTCCTACAATGAGCAGTTCTTC. The chain is built from TRBV27 and TRBJ2-1; D is ambiguous. The germline V and J ends were trimmed by 2 bases and 0 bases, with 14 bases remaining between them. The germline gives CDR1 MNHEY, CDR2 SMNVEV (reference sequence). This CDR3 comprises 17 residues.

A few counts support this clonotype. This chain joins TRBV9 and TRBJ2-2; 8 nucleotides match TRBD2. V lost 0 bases and J lost 7; bases outside the gene matches: 20. This CDR3 has 20 amino acids. Germline CDR1 reads SGDLS; CDR2 reads YYNGEE. The chain's CDR3 is CASSVEPGLREVVQGGELFF. CDR3 nucleotides: TGTGCCAGCAGCGTAGAGCCTGGTTTGCGGGAGGTCGTTCAGGGCGGGGAGCTGTTTTTT.

In this sample, this clonotype turned up a few times. The chain is built from TRBV12-3 or TRBV12-4 and TRBJ1-3; 9 bases agree with TRBD1. The CDR3 is 16 amino acids. V lost 1 base, J lost 5 bases, and 6 bases stayed unmatched. The CDR3 sequence: CASSLGGQGSRNTIYF. CDR3 sequence (DNA): TGTGCCAGCAGTTTAGGGGGACAGGGCTCCCGAAACACCATATATTTT.

This clonotype has only a few counts. The V gene is TRBV9, the J gene TRBJ1-2; no clear D gene. This CDR3 region has 11 residues. Looked up from germline, CDR1 is SGDLS and CDR2 is YYNGEE. V lost 4 bases to trimming and J lost 8 bases, with 9 bases between them. The CDR3 is CASSLGMGYTF. CDR3 coding DNA: TGTGCCAGCAGCTTGGGGATGGGCTACACCTTC.

V gene TRBV4-1 combines with J gene TRBJ2-1; the D is unclear. V was shortened by 5 bases and J by 8 bases, with 10 bases between the two germline ends. The V gene's germline CDR1 is MGHRA and CDR2 YSYEKL. The CDR3 covers 12 residues. The CDR3 spells CASSALLDEQFF. CDR3 DNA sequence: TGCGCCAGCAGCGCCTTATTGGATGAGCAGTTCTTC.